Listed below are T cell receptor beta chains from one sample, sequenced in a study of neurological immune-mediated disorders. TCRdb ran MiXCR on the 5' RACE reads and lists one entry per CDR3 protein. The table includes approximately 100,000 distinct CDR3 sequences, approximately 3.5% detected once. The source material was PBMCs. Source of these receptors: a woman in her forties or fifties with multiple sclerosis. CDR3s include the opening cysteine and the closing phenylalanine or tryptophan. The D gene is left open where the match is weak. A row's size may be missing; if present it is once, few, many or a size class.

d_gene | j_gene | v_gene | len | abundance | CDR3aa | CDR3nt
TRBD1 | TRBJ2-7 | TRBV5-1 | 15 | many | CASSSGTGSSYEQYF | TGCGCCAGCAGCTCCGGGACAGGGAGCTCCTACGAGCAGTACTTC
- | TRBJ2-2 | TRBV7-3 | 14 | - | CASKRPGSTGELFF | TGTGCCAGCAAACGCCCGGGGAGCACCGGGGAGCTGTTTTTT
- | TRBJ1-3 | TRBV7-2 | 18 | few | CANVRDTASPTSGKTIYF | TGTGCCAACGTCCGGGACACAGCATCCCCAACTTCTGGAAAAACCATATATTTT
- | TRBJ2-7 | TRBV7-7 | 16 | many | CASSFGETGAGYEQYF | TGTGCTAGCAGCTTCGGCGAGACGGGGGCAGGCTACGAGCAGTACTTC
- | TRBJ1-1 | TRBV19 | 15 | many | CASSIVGEHNTEAFF | TGTGCCAGTAGTATAGTTGGGGAGCACAACACTGAAGCTTTCTTT
TRBD1 | TRBJ2-6 | TRBV7-9 | 17 | many | CASSMGQGTSGANVLTF | TGTGCCAGCAGCATGGGACAGGGGACCTCTGGGGCCAACGTCCTGACTTTC
TRBD1 | TRBJ2-7 | TRBV2 | 12 | many | CASSEKGAEQYF | TGTGCCAGCAGTGAAAAGGGGGCTGAGCAGTACTTC
- | TRBJ2-7 | TRBV28 | 17 | many | CASSATLGGQTPYEQYF | TGTGCCAGCAGTGCCACCTTGGGGGGACAGACGCCCTACGAGCAGTACTTC
TRBD1 | TRBJ1-3 | TRBV5-1 | 16 | many | CASSLTVRGLGNTIYF | TGCGCCAGCAGCTTGACGGTCAGGGGGCTTGGAAACACCATATATTTT
- | TRBJ1-5 | TRBV7-2 | 14 | - | CASSLDVSNQHQHF | TGTGCCAGCAGCTTAGATGTTAGCAATCAGCACCAGCATTTT
- | TRBJ2-3 | TRBV6-7 | 17 | - | CASSPNQGRADTDTQYF | TGTGCCAGCAGCCCAAACCAGGGGAGGGCTGACACAGATACGCAGTATTTT
TRBD2 | TRBJ2-4 | TRBV6-6 | 19 | many | CASRLRLAGAPIAKNIQYF | TGTGCCAGCAGACTCAGACTAGCGGGGGCCCCAATAGCCAAAAACATTCAGTACTTC
- | TRBJ2-7 | TRBV2 | 16 | many | CASSDFGGGNTYEQYF | TGTGCCAGCAGTGATTTCGGCGGGGGCAACACCTACGAGCAGTACTTC
TRBD2 | TRBJ2-4 | TRBV29-1 | 15 | many | CSVALAGGPGNIQYF | TGCAGCGTTGCCTTAGCGGGGGGGCCTGGAAACATTCAGTACTTC
- | TRBJ2-1 | TRBV18 | 14 | many | CASSLSAGYNEQFF | TGTGCCAGCTCCTTATCGGCAGGATACAATGAGCAGTTCTTC
TRBD1 | TRBJ1-2 | TRBV20-1 | 13 | many | CSARGTAEDGYTF | TGCAGTGCTAGGGGGACAGCGGAGGATGGCTACACCTTC
TRBD2 | TRBJ2-2 | TRBV3-1 | 18 | - | CASSQAWGLAGANGELFF | TGTGCCAGCAGCCAAGCGTGGGGACTAGCGGGAGCCAACGGGGAGCTGTTTTTT
- | TRBJ1-2 | TRBV5-1 | 14 | many | CASSLGSRFNGYTF | TGCGCCAGCAGCTTGGGAAGCCGGTTCAATGGCTACACCTTC
- | TRBJ2-7 | TRBV9 | 13 | many | CASSVGDTYEQYF | TGTGCCAGCAGCGTAGGGGACACCTACGAGCAGTACTTC
TRBD1 | TRBJ2-7 | TRBV5-6 | 14 | many | CASSLGGTGVEQYF | TGTGCCAGCAGCTTGGGTGGGACAGGGGTCGAGCAGTACTTC
- | TRBJ1-5 | TRBV7-2 | 14 | many | CASSFTGNNQPQHF | TGTGCCAGCAGTTTCACAGGGAACAATCAGCCCCAGCATTTT
- | TRBJ1-2 | TRBV5-1 | 13 | many | CASSGAGVYGYTF | TGCGCCAGCAGCGGCGCGGGGGTCTATGGCTACACCTTC
TRBD1 | TRBJ2-3 | TRBV4-3 | 16 | many | CASSQERTGGVDTQYF | TGCGCCAGCAGCCAAGAACGAACAGGGGGCGTCGATACGCAGTATTTT
- | TRBJ1-1 | TRBV7-9 | 11 | - | CASSLTDEAFF | TGTGCCAGCAGCTTAACAGACGAAGCTTTCTTT
- | TRBJ1-2 | TRBV20-1 | 13 | many | CSASKDSIYGYTF | TGCAGTGCTAGTAAGGACAGCATCTATGGCTACACCTTC
- | TRBJ2-5 | TRBV9 | 13 | many | CASSLHGPETQYF | TGTGCCAGCAGCCTACACGGGCCGGAGACCCAGTACTTC
- | TRBJ2-1 | TRBV7-2 | 12 | many | CASSLPSNEQFF | TGTGCCAGCAGCTTACCCAGCAATGAGCAGTTCTTC
- | TRBJ2-3 | TRBV29-1 | 11 | many | CSVEEGDTQYF | TGCAGCGTTGAGGAGGGAGATACGCAGTATTTT
- | TRBJ1-2 | TRBV12-3/TRBV12-4 | 13 | many | CASSFQGWDGYTF | TGTGCCAGCAGTTTTCAGGGTTGGGATGGCTACACCTTC